The 17 T cell receptor beta chains reported below all come from one sample, sequenced in a study of T cell changes during pregnancy in multiple sclerosis. TCRdb's table, derived via immunoSEQ multiplex PCR, lists solely in-frame clones and lacks some. This table holds about 100,000 clones, roughly 92% found once. The sequences come from peripheral blood, collected in the second trimester of pregnancy. All receptors come from a female donor with multiple sclerosis, enrolled in a pregnancy study.

The chain combines TRBV6-5 with TRBJ2-1, with 7 bases lining up with TRBD1. CDR3 length equals 13 residues. Per germline, CDR1 MNHEY and CDR2 SVGAGI. J lost 15 bases, V lost 3 bases, and 11 bases had no gene match. As DNA, the CDR3 is TGTGCCAGCAGTTATTCAACCGGGACAGTGCGGTTCTTC. It encodes CASSYSTGTVRFF.

The chain uses TRBV5-1 and TRBJ2-1; 11 positions agree with TRBD2. In germline, CDR1 is SGHRS, CDR2 YFSETQ. The V and J ends lost 3 bases and 2 bases, in that order; junction bases with no gene match: 7. This CDR3 is built from 17 residues. In DNA form, the CDR3 reads TGCGCCAGCAGCTATTCCGGGACTAGCGGCCCCTACAATGAGCAGTTCTTC. Translation: CASSYSGTSGPYNEQFF.

The CDR3 sequence: CASSPGLAGVSEQFF. The CDR3 DNA reads TGTGCCAGCAGCCCGGGACTAGCGGGAGTAAGTGAGCAGTTCTTC. This chain joins TRBV7-3 and TRBJ2-1, with 14 bases identical to TRBD2. Germline CDR1 reads SGHTA; CDR2 reads FQGTGA. V was pared by 5 bases and J by 9 bases, with 6 bases of the junction left unmatched. The CDR3 covers 15 residues.

The CDR3 sequence: CASSYGQRNIQYF. For the CDR3, the DNA is TGTGCCAGCAGCTATGGACAGAGAAACATTCAGTACTTC. The V call is TRBV5-6, the J call TRBJ2-4; D possibly corresponds to TRBD1 (6 bases). V shed 3 bases and J shed 6 bases, with 10 bases lying between them. Germline CDR1 and CDR2: SGHDT and YYEEEE. The CDR3 runs 13 residues.

As DNA, the CDR3 is TGCGCCAGCAGCTTACAGGGGGTCGGGACTGAAGCTTTCTTT. It specifies CASSLQGVGTEAFF. The chain combines TRBV5-1 with TRBJ1-1, with TRBD1 matching 8 bases. V dropped 2 bases and J dropped 5; count of bases not matched to a gene: 5. CDR1 SGHRS and CDR2 YFSETQ come from the germline V gene. This CDR3 has 14 amino acids.

The J gene is TRBJ2-2, the V gene TRBV14; 7 bases fit TRBD1. The CDR3 loop spans 16 amino acids. V was clipped by 1 base and J by 6 bases; unmatched bases: 8. Germline V gene lookup returns CDR1 SGHDN and CDR2 FVKESK. The CDR3 spells CASSQGQGLIAGELFF. In nucleotides, the CDR3 is TGTGCCAGCAGCCAAGGACAGGGTCTCATAGCCGGGGAGCTGTTTTTT.

The genes are TRBV10-3 and TRBJ2-3; D unclear. The V gene lost 10 bases and the J gene lost 5 bases, with 13 bases spanning the gap. The CDR3 runs 12 residues. CDR1 and CDR2 (germline): ENHRY, SYGVKD. CDR3 DNA sequence: TGTGCCACTCGAGCGTTTGGAGATACGCAGTATTTT. It codes for CATRAFGDTQYF.

The V gene is TRBV28, the J gene TRBJ2-7; a weak D match, TRBD1 (6 bases). Germline loops: CDR1 MDHEN, CDR2 SYDVKM. The CDR3 extends over 13 amino acids. V lost 7 bases and J lost 2, with 12 bases in between. CDR3 sequence (DNA): TGTGCCAGCAACCCGACAGGTACCTACGAGCAGTACTTC. Translating gives CASNPTGTYEQYF.

The chain links TRBV2 to TRBJ2-5; perhaps TRBD2 as D (7 bases). The CDR3 loop spans 16 amino acids. Germline V lookup: CDR1 SNHLY, CDR2 FYNNEI. The germline V and J ends were trimmed by 6 bases and 1 base, with 18 bases remaining between them. CDR3 sequence reads: CASREGRGPLQETQYF. The CDR3 DNA follows: TGTGCCAGCAGGGAGGGGCGGGGGCCCCTCCAAGAGACCCAGTACTTC.

This clone was seen just once. The genes are TRBV5-1 and TRBJ1-1, with a weak D call TRBD1 (5 bases). There are 16 residues in the CDR3. CDR1 is SGHRS, CDR2 YFSETQ, per germline. Trimming left V 0 bases short and J 0 bases short, with 12 bases between. The CDR3 spells CASSLEEGPMNTEAFF. The CDR3 DNA is TGCGCCAGCAGCTTGGAGGAGGGGCCCATGAACACTGAAGCTTTCTTT.

J is TRBJ1-5 and V is TRBV19, with D maybe TRBD1 (6 bases). Germline V gives CDR1 LNHDA, CDR2 SQIVND (reference sequence). V was cut by 6 bases and J by 3 bases, with 9 bases left in between. CDR3 size: 13 residues. The CDR3 is CASRTGVNQPQHF. The DNA for the CDR3 is TGTGCCAGTAGGACAGGAGTCAATCAGCCCCAGCATTTT.

The chain has TRBV11-2 and TRBJ2-2, with D unclear. The CDR3 has 14 residues. From germline, CDR1 is SGHAT and CDR2 FQNNGV. V was trimmed by 4 bases and J by 5 bases, leaving 11 bases between them. Here the CDR3 DNA reads TGTGCCAGCAGCTCCCTTTCAGGAACCGGGGAGCTGTTTTTT. Its translation: CASSSLSGTGELFF.

This chain uses TRBV28 with TRBJ1-2, with 9 bases aligning to TRBD1. The V and J ends lost 4 bases and 4 bases, in that order; junction bases with no gene match: 19. This CDR3 is 19 amino acids long. The germline gives CDR1 MDHEN, CDR2 SYDVKM. In DNA, the CDR3 is TGTGCCAGCAGTTCTCCCCGTCTCCCGGGACAGGGTTTCGGCTATGGCTACACCTTC. Residues: CASSSPRLPGQGFGYGYTF.

The chain has TRBV5-1 and TRBJ2-1; tentative D call: TRBD2 (6 bases). Germline V lookup: CDR1 SGHRS, CDR2 YFSETQ. Trimming shortened V by 0 bases and J by 8 bases, and 15 bases separated the two germline ends. The CDR3 loop spans 15 amino acids. CDR3 coding DNA: TGCGCCAGCAGCTTGGGCGGGGCCTCCATGGATGAGCAGTTCTTC. Its translation: CASSLGGASMDEQFF. The variable domain in full, completed from reference TRBV5-1 and TRBJ2-1, reads KAGVTQTPRYLIKTRGQQVTLSCSPISGHRSVSWYQQTPGQGLQFLFEYFSETQRNKGNFPGRFSGRQFSNSRSEMNVSTLELGDSALYLCASSLGGASMDEQFFGPGTRLTVL.

In this sample, this clone turned up once. V usage is TRBV18 and J usage is TRBJ2-4; 12 bases are shared with TRBD1. The CDR3 runs 18 residues. Germline CDR1 and CDR2: KGHSH and LQKENI. The junction had 10 bases not matched to a gene; V was cut back by 3 bases and J by 4 bases. CDR3 region: CASSPSSGTGGPKNIQYF. In nucleotides, the CDR3 is TGTGCCAGCTCACCCAGTTCCGGGACAGGGGGCCCGAAAAACATTCAGTACTTC.

The chain joins TRBV5-1 to TRBJ2-7, with D hard to call. The CDR3 runs 13 residues. Germline CDR1 reads SGHRS; CDR2 reads YFSETQ. Trimming took off 4 bases at V and 1 base at J, with 9 bases between the two ends. The chain's CDR3 is CASSASRSYEQYF. As DNA, the CDR3 is TGCGCCAGCAGCGCGAGTCGATCCTACGAGCAGTACTTC.

For the CDR3, the DNA is TGCGCCAGCAGCCCAGATAGCGGGGGGGCTGCCAAAAACATTCAGTACTTC. Its protein is CASSPDSGGAAKNIQYF. The chain joins TRBV5-1 to TRBJ2-4; TRBD2 matches at 11 bases. Germline CDR1 reads SGHRS; CDR2 reads YFSETQ. Losses at the gene ends were 4 bases for V and 1 base for J; bases not matched to a gene: 7. This CDR3 region has 17 residues.